A single sample gave rise to the 26 T cell receptor beta chains below, sequenced in a study of CD8+ T cells in alopecia areata. Extracted RNA was reverse transcribed into cDNA, the sequencing template. Assay used: immunoSEQ multiplex PCR; TCRdb lists only in-frame clones, some missing. Of under 35,000 clones in the sample, about 83% were seen once. The sample consisted of NKG2D-low CD8+ T cells sorted from blood. The receptors stem from a human donor with alopecia areata.

DNA of the CDR3: TGTGCCAGCAGCTTGTTTGGGACAGGGGGACCCTACGAGCAGTACTTC. This encodes CASSLFGTGGPYEQYF. The J gene is TRBJ2-7, the V gene TRBV5-4; TRBD1 matches at 11 bases. The CDR3 contains 16 residues. V was pared by 1 base and J by 2 bases, with 5 bases of the junction left unmatched. Per germline, CDR1 SGHNT and CDR2 YYREEE (reference sequence).

V usage is TRBV7-9 and J usage is TRBJ2-2, with 7 nucleotides matching TRBD2. Germline V gene data show CDR1 as SEHNR and CDR2 as FQNEAQ (reference sequence). The CDR3 is made up of 15 amino acids. J was trimmed by 2 bases and V by 5 bases; bases with no gene match: 5. The CDR3 sequence: CASSRGRPNTGELFF. The DNA of the CDR3 is TGTGCCAGCAGCCGCGGGAGACCCAACACCGGGGAGCTGTTTTTT.

In its sample, this clone was seen a few times. This rearrangement joins TRBV28 to TRBJ1-1; 7 nucleotides line up with TRBD1. The CDR3 consists of 12 residues. J gave up 3 bases and V 8 bases, and 3 bases lay outside the gene matches. Germline V gene sequence: CDR1 MDHEN, CDR2 SYDVKM. The CDR3 DNA follows: TGTGCCAGCCGGGACAGCTACACTGAAGCTTTCTTT. Translated, it gives CASRDSYTEAFF. The full variable domain, in which reference TRBV28 and TRBJ1-1 provide the parts outside the CDR3, is DVKVTQSSRYLVKRTGEKVFLECVQDMDHENMFWYRQDPGLGLRLIYFSYDVKMKEKGDIPEGYSVSREKKERFSLILESASTNQTSMYLCASRDSYTEAFFGQGTRLTVV.

V usage is TRBV29-1 and J usage is TRBJ2-7, with D possibly TRBD1 on 6 matching bases. Between the trimmed V and J ends, which lost 7 bases and 0 bases, there was a span of 10 bases. The CDR3 extends over 12 amino acids. CDR1 is SQVTM, CDR2 ANQGSEA, per germline. DNA for the CDR3: TGCAGCGCTAGGACAGACTCCTACGAGCAGTACTTC. Its translation is CSARTDSYEQYF.

The chain combines TRBV6-5 with TRBJ2-6, with 10 positions matching TRBD1. Looked up from germline, CDR1 is MNHEY and CDR2 is SVGAGI. V shed 4 bases and J 4 bases; nucleotides not matched to a gene: 4. CDR3 length equals 16 residues. This CDR3 reads CASSSGTGDGANVLTF. The CDR3 DNA follows: TGTGCCAGCAGTTCCGGGACAGGGGACGGGGCCAACGTCCTGACTTTC.

The CDR3 sequence is CASSLGGYEQYF. The DNA of the CDR3 is TGTGCCAGCAGTTTGGGGGGCTACGAGCAGTACTTC. This chain links TRBV28 with TRBJ2-7; D might be TRBD2 (6 bases). Trimming removed 3 bases at V and 3 bases at J, with 6 bases between. CDR3 length: 12 amino acids. Germline V gene sequence: CDR1 MDHEN, CDR2 SYDVKM.

This clone was detected once. J is TRBJ2-1 and V is TRBV5-6; D call uncertain. This CDR3 spans 11 amino acids. The V gene lost 1 base and the J gene lost 4 bases, with 0 bases spanning the gap. Germline assignment: CDR1 SGHDT and CDR2 YYEEEE. DNA for the CDR3: TGTGCCAGCAGCTTGTACAATGAGCAGTTCTTC. It codes for CASSLYNEQFF.

This sequence joins TRBV7-2 and TRBJ1-2, with a possible D match to TRBD1 (5 bases). The CDR3 extends over 14 amino acids. CDR1 is SGHTA, CDR2 FQGNSA, per germline. Trimming shortened V by 7 bases and J by 4 bases, and 16 bases separated the two germline ends. CDR3 DNA: TGTGCCAGCACCCTCTTAGGGGCTGGCTATGGCTACACCTTC. Translating it yields CASTLLGAGYGYTF.

This clone is judged large. The V and J genes are TRBV6-4 and TRBJ1-5; D gene unclear. CDR3 size: 13 residues. CDR1 and CDR2 from the germline V gene are MRHNA and SNTAGT. Deletions cut 3 bases from V and 1 base from J, with 4 bases between. CDR3 in amino acids: CASSEGSNQPQHF. The CDR3, as DNA: TGTGCCAGCAGTGAGGGGAGCAATCAGCCCCAGCATTTT.

The rearrangement joins TRBV9 to TRBJ1-2; 7 bases map to TRBD1. The germline gives CDR1 SGDLS, CDR2 YYNGEE. After removal of 1 base from V and 7 bases from J, the junction contained 13 bases not matched to a gene. The length of the CDR3 is 16 residues. In DNA form, the CDR3 reads TGTGCCAGCAGCGTAATACCACCGGGACAGCATTCTGGCTACACCTTC. Its translation is CASSVIPPGQHSGYTF.

The chain uses TRBV7-6 and TRBJ2-5, with unresolved D. V lost 2 bases and J lost 5, with 15 bases in between. Germline assignment: CDR1 SGHVS and CDR2 FNYEAQ. CDR3 length: 15 amino acids. CDR3 in DNA: TGTGCCAGCAGCTTATCGACAACTTTGGGGGAGACCCAGTACTTC. Amino acids: CASSLSTTLGETQYF.

The chain carries TRBV5-1 and TRBJ1-2, with 9 bases that match TRBD1. CDR1 is SGHRS and CDR2 is YFSETQ in the germline V gene. CDR3 length equals 15 residues. Trimming at V came to 0 bases and at J to 6 bases, leaving 6 bases not matched to a gene. CDR3 amino acids: CASSLEGQGPDGYTF. CDR3 coding DNA: TGCGCCAGCAGCTTGGAAGGACAGGGGCCTGATGGCTACACCTTC. The full variable domain, rest sourced from reference TRBV5-1 and TRBJ1-2, is KAGVTQTPRYLIKTRGQQVTLSCSPISGHRSVSWYQQTPGQGLQFLFEYFSETQRNKGNFPGRFSGRQFSNSRSEMNVSTLELGDSALYLCASSLEGQGPDGYTFGSGTRLTVV.

This chain uses TRBV30 with TRBJ1-1; D is ambiguous. The V end was cut by 0 bases, the J end by 1 base, with 12 bases between. CDR1 and CDR2 (germline): GTSNPN, SVGIG (reference sequence). The CDR3 is 15 amino acids. The CDR3 sequence: CAWSVPNQSNTEAFF. CDR3 nucleotide sequence: TGTGCCTGGAGTGTACCTAATCAGTCGAACACTGAAGCTTTCTTT.

The chain recombines TRBV2 with TRBJ1-1; no reliable D call. This CDR3 has 12 residues. In germline, CDR1 is SNHLY, CDR2 FYNNEI. The germline V and J ends were trimmed by 6 bases and 4 bases, with 9 bases remaining between them. The CDR3 sequence: CASSRRATEAFF. The CDR3 DNA sequence: TGTGCCAGCAGCCGAAGGGCCACTGAAGCTTTCTTT.

The chain recombines TRBV7-2 with TRBJ2-3; D is unresolved. The CDR3 covers 15 residues. Trimming removed 3 bases at V and 4 bases at J, with 14 bases between. Germline loops: CDR1 SGHTA, CDR2 FQGNSA. In nucleotides, the CDR3 is TGTGCCAGCAGCTTCCCTTCGGCGGTGGCAGATACGCAGTATTTT. Translating it yields CASSFPSAVADTQYF.

The chain links TRBV7-9 to TRBJ2-2, with no clear D. This CDR3 contains 14 residues. V was cut by 5 bases and J by 3 bases, with 10 bases left in between. CDR1 and CDR2 from the germline V gene are SEHNR and FQNEAQ (reference sequence). CDR3 protein: CASSPKLYTGELFF. CDR3 nucleotides: TGTGCCAGCAGCCCAAAGCTCTACACCGGGGAGCTGTTTTTT.

The chain uses TRBV7-2 and TRBJ2-5; D is uncertain. The CDR3 totals 14 residues. Germline V gene sequence: CDR1 SGHTA, CDR2 FQGNSA. The V and J ends lost 3 bases and 5 bases respectively, with 13 bases between them. CDR3 sequence: CASSFGPPGETQYF. The CDR3 bases are TGTGCCAGCAGCTTTGGTCCCCCCGGTGAGACCCAGTACTTC.

The chain links TRBV29-1 to TRBJ2-7; D unclear. V was pared by 4 bases and J by 2 bases, with 9 bases between. Germline-derived CDR1 and CDR2 are SQVTM and ANQGSEA. The CDR3 spans 12 residues. The CDR3 spells CSVAPQPYEQYF. The CDR3 bases are TGCAGCGTTGCCCCCCAACCCTACGAGCAGTACTTC.

The rearrangement links TRBV6-5 to TRBJ2-1; D not certain. Per germline, CDR1 MNHEY and CDR2 SVGAGI. The CDR3 is 11 amino acids. Trimming pared 2 bases from V and 10 bases from J, leaving 6 bases between. The CDR3 bases are TGTGCCAGCAGTTACCCCCCGGAGCAGTTCTTC. This translates into CASSYPPEQFF.

The V and J genes are TRBV19 and TRBJ2-7, with 11 bases identical to TRBD2. The CDR3 is 15 amino acids. V shed 3 bases and J 2 bases; nucleotides not matched to a gene: 3. The V gene's germline CDR1 is LNHDA and CDR2 SQIVND (reference sequence). The CDR3: CASSILAGGAYEQYF. The CDR3 DNA reads TGTGCCAGTAGTATTTTAGCGGGAGGGGCCTACGAGCAGTACTTC.

The V and J genes are TRBV5-1 and TRBJ2-1; D gene ambiguous. The CDR3 sequence is 15 residues long. Looked up from germline, CDR1 is SGHRS and CDR2 is YFSETQ. Trimming pared 0 bases from V and 3 bases from J, leaving 10 bases between. CDR3 loop: CASSLVDAFYNEQFF. CDR3 DNA: TGCGCCAGCAGCTTGGTTGACGCCTTCTACAATGAGCAGTTCTTC.

In its sample, this clone was seen once. The chain uses TRBV27 and TRBJ2-3, with 9 bases that match TRBD2. Per germline, CDR1 MNHEY and CDR2 SMNVEV (reference sequence). CDR3 length equals 16 residues. After removal of 6 bases from V and 5 bases from J, the junction contained 12 bases not matched to a gene. This CDR3 reads CASSGGAGGHRDTQYF. The DNA for the CDR3 is TGTGCCAGCAGCGGCGGTGCGGGGGGGCATAGAGATACGCAGTATTTT.

The count of this clone is one. This chain joins TRBV4-2 and TRBJ1-5; weak D call: TRBD1 (5 bases). The CDR3 is made up of 19 amino acids. V was shortened by 3 bases and J by 6 bases, with 27 bases between the two germline ends. CDR1 LGHNA and CDR2 YNFKEQ come from the germline V gene. CDR3 amino acids: CASSHLLIGRVPGPQPQHF. The DNA for the CDR3 is TGTGCCAGCAGCCACCTCCTAATAGGCAGGGTCCCAGGTCCTCAGCCCCAGCATTTT.

This chain connects TRBV6-5 to TRBJ2-5; the D is unclear. This CDR3 comprises 14 residues. Trimming took off 2 bases at V and 0 bases at J, with 7 bases between the two ends. From germline, CDR1 is MNHEY and CDR2 SVGAGI. CDR3 DNA sequence: TGTGCCAGCAGTTACATGGGAAACCAAGAGACCCAGTACTTC. Residues: CASSYMGNQETQYF.

A single count supports this clone. The gene calls are TRBV29-1 and TRBJ2-1; 10 positions agree with TRBD1. Germline-derived CDR1 and CDR2 are SQVTM and ANQGSEA. The CDR3 consists of 20 residues. V shed 0 bases and J 0 bases; nucleotides not matched to a gene: 14. The CDR3 sequence: CSVEDLRTGGEKSSYNEQFF. The CDR3 nucleotides read TGCAGCGTTGAAGATCTTCGGACAGGGGGTGAAAAAAGCTCCTACAATGAGCAGTTCTTC.

V usage is TRBV6-4 and J usage is TRBJ2-2, with no clear D. CDR3 size: 16 residues. CDR1 and CDR2 from the germline V gene are MRHNA and SNTAGT. Trimming took 0 bases from V and 0 from J, leaving 8 bases between them. As DNA, the CDR3 is TGTGCCAGCAGTGACTCCGCGGCGACGAACACCGGGGAGCTGTTTTTT. Residues: CASSDSAATNTGELFF.